The 21 T cell receptor beta chains below were found in one sample sequenced in a study of blood T cell repertoires in COVID-19. Sequencing was performed with immunoSEQ multiplex PCR; in TCRdb, only in-frame clones are kept and a portion is missing. Of 300,000 or so clones in the sample, about 85% are singletons; the top ten hold approximately 5.2%. Sequenced input: PBMCs or T cells enriched from blood (not recorded which). The receptors were sampled from a young woman who had recovered from COVID-19.

The chain recombines TRBV14 with TRBJ1-2; D is uncertain. V lost 3 bases and J lost 2, with 7 bases in between. Per the germline V gene, CDR1 is SGHDN and CDR2 is FVKESK. This CDR3 has 13 amino acids. Here the CDR3 DNA reads TGTGCCAGCAGCCATCAGGCAAACTATGGCTACACCTTC. It yields the protein CASSHQANYGYTF.

V usage is TRBV7-9 and J usage is TRBJ1-5; D is ambiguous. This CDR3 is 16 amino acids long. The germline CDR1 and CDR2 sequences are SEHNR and FQNEAQ (reference sequence). The V end lost 5 bases, the J end lost 0 bases, and 14 bases lay between the germline ends. The CDR3 bases are TGTGCCAGCAGCCCGGGCTGGGGAGATAGCAATCAGCCCCAGCATTTT. It is translated as CASSPGWGDSNQPQHF.

V usage is TRBV5-1 and J usage is TRBJ2-5; TRBD1 agrees at 7 bases. The CDR3 spans 13 residues. Germline CDR1 SGHRS, CDR2 YFSETQ. Germline trimming cut 0 bases from V and 4 bases from J; bases unmatched to any gene: 0. The CDR3 DNA sequence: TGCGCCAGCAGCTTGGGACAGGGAGAGACCCAGTACTTC. Encoded protein: CASSLGQGETQYF.

V is TRBV9 and J is TRBJ1-5, with D unresolved. With 4 bases removed from V and 4 bases from J, the gap between germline ends came to 9 bases. The CDR3 contains 13 residues. CDR1 and CDR2 (germline): SGDLS, YYNGEE. The chain's CDR3 is CASSYDTNQPQHF. The CDR3 coding sequence is TGTGCCAGCAGCTACGACACTAATCAGCCCCAGCATTTT.

This chain joins TRBV4-1 and TRBJ1-1; no firm D call. The germline V and J ends were trimmed by 1 base and 5 bases, with 14 bases remaining between them. The CDR3 is 15 amino acids. Germline assignment: CDR1 MGHRA and CDR2 YSYEKL. The CDR3 DNA follows: TGCGCCAGCAGCCAAGCCCCGGCCACGCGGACTGAAGCTTTCTTT. Its protein is CASSQAPATRTEAFF.

This chain uses TRBV7-8 with TRBJ2-5; no reliable D call. The length of the CDR3 is 15 residues. Trimming cost V 5 bases and J 4 bases, with 17 bases left between them. CDR1 and CDR2 (germline): SGHVS, FQNEAQ. The CDR3 DNA sequence: TGTGCCAGCAGCACCCCCTTTGTCACCGGAGAGACCCAGTACTTC. It is translated as CASSTPFVTGETQYF.

This chain connects TRBV28 to TRBJ1-5; D may be TRBD1 (6 bases). This CDR3 spans 12 amino acids. V dropped 6 bases and J dropped 6 bases, with 9 bases sitting between them. Germline lookup yields CDR1 MDHEN and CDR2 SYDVKM. The CDR3 is CASRVGAQPQHF. CDR3 bases: TGTGCCAGCAGAGTGGGGGCTCAGCCCCAGCATTTT.

The V gene is TRBV29-1, the J gene TRBJ1-5; maybe TRBD1 (6 bases). Germline loops: CDR1 SQVTM, CDR2 ANQGSEA. The CDR3 spans 14 residues. V was pared by 6 bases and J by 0 bases, with 12 bases between. The CDR3 nucleotides read TGCAGCGTCGCGGACAGCCATAGCAATCAGCCCCAGCATTTT. Its translation is CSVADSHSNQPQHF.

J is TRBJ2-5 and V is TRBV5-1; the D gene is possibly TRBD2 (6 bases). The germline CDR1 and CDR2 sequences are SGHRS and YFSETQ. CDR3 length: 13 residues. The V end was cut by 4 bases, the J end by 4 bases, with 11 bases between. The CDR3 loop is CASSPRGGETQYF. Here the CDR3 DNA reads TGCGCCAGCAGCCCAAGGGGAGGAGAGACCCAGTACTTC.

This chain links TRBV10-3 with TRBJ2-4; a weak D match, TRBD2 (6 bases). Trimming pared 7 bases from V and 5 bases from J, leaving 18 bases between. Germline V gene lookup returns CDR1 ENHRY and CDR2 SYGVKD. This CDR3 has 15 amino acids. The CDR3 here is CAIKRDSGPQNIQYF. CDR3 bases: TGTGCCATCAAACGGGACTCCGGGCCACAAAACATTCAGTACTTC.

The rearrangement links TRBV12-3 or TRBV12-4 to TRBJ2-1; 7 bases map to TRBD1. CDR3 length: 12 amino acids. The J segment lost 9 bases and the V segment lost 6 bases, leaving 5 bases of the junction unmatched. The DNA of the CDR3 is TGTGCCAGCAGCTCGAGGGGGCCTGAGCAGTTCTTC. Translated, it gives CASSSRGPEQFF.

The V gene is TRBV19, the J gene TRBJ1-1, with D perhaps matching TRBD1 (5 bases). The CDR3 is made up of 15 amino acids. Germline CDR1 and CDR2: LNHDA and SQIVND (reference sequence). V gave up 2 bases and J gave up 1 base, with 11 bases separating them. The CDR3 DNA reads TGTGCCAGTAGTATAATAAGACAGTCGAACACTGAAGCTTTCTTT. It specifies CASSIIRQSNTEAFF.

The chain recombines TRBV19 with TRBJ1-1; D is perhaps TRBD1 (5 bases). Germline CDR1 reads LNHDA; CDR2 reads SQIVND (reference sequence). V shed 7 bases and J shed 1 base, with 16 bases lying between them. There are 15 residues in the CDR3. CDR3 residues: CASNQRWGGNTEAFF. The CDR3 region has the DNA TGTGCCAGTAACCAACGTTGGGGGGGGAACACTGAAGCTTTCTTT. Full variable domain (remainder filled in from reference TRBV19 and TRBJ1-1): DGGITQSPKYLFRKEGQNVTLSCEQNLNHDAMYWYRQDPGQGLRLIYYSQIVNDFQKGDIAEGYSVSREKKESFPLTVTSAQKNPTAFYLCASNQRWGGNTEAFFGQGTRLTVV.

The rearrangement uses TRBV27 and TRBJ1-1; 9 nucleotides line up with TRBD1. The CDR3 totals 15 residues. Unmatched junction bases numbered 14, after V lost 8 bases and J lost 7 bases. Germline CDR1 is MNHEY and CDR2 is SMNVEV (reference sequence). In DNA, the CDR3 is TGTGCCAGCGGGGCGGGACAGGGCCTCCGAGGTGAAGCTTTCTTT. Its protein is CASGAGQGLRGEAFF.

The rearrangement uses TRBV27 and TRBJ2-4; D unresolved. Deletions cut 4 bases from V and 8 bases from J, with 15 bases between. This CDR3 is built from 14 residues. The V gene's germline CDR1 is MNHEY and CDR2 SMNVEV (reference sequence). In nucleotides, the CDR3 is TGTGCCAGCAGTTCGTCGATGCATCGAGACATTCAGTACTTC. This encodes CASSSSMHRDIQYF.

This rearrangement joins TRBV6-5 to TRBJ1-1; tentatively, D is TRBD1 (5 bases). The CDR3 spans 13 residues. V lost 6 bases, J lost 8 bases, and 16 bases lay in between. Germline V gene sequence: CDR1 MNHEY, CDR2 SVGAGI. The CDR3 loop is CASRTSGPGEAFF. The CDR3 DNA reads as TGTGCCAGCAGAACCTCAGGGCCTGGGGAAGCTTTCTTT.

This clone has more than one count but fewer than ten. This chain joins TRBV3-1 (or the pseudogene TRBV3-2) and TRBJ1-2; perhaps TRBD1 as D (6 bases). Trimming shortened V by 3 bases and J by 2 bases, and 10 bases separated the two germline ends. CDR3 size: 14 residues. The V gene's germline CDR1 is LGHDT and CDR2 YNNKEL (reference sequence). The CDR3 region has the DNA TGTGCCAGCAGCCAGAATCAGGGGAACTATGGCTACACCTTC. Translation: CASSQNQGNYGYTF.

The CDR3 DNA sequence: TGCAGCTCGGGGGGGACAGACGGCGTAGCTTTCTTT. It is translated as CSSGGTDGVAFF. The chain uses TRBV29-1 and TRBJ1-1, with TRBD1 matching 7 bases. V shed 8 bases and J 10 bases; nucleotides not matched to a gene: 13. This CDR3 region has 12 residues. Germline V lookup: CDR1 SQVTM, CDR2 ANQGSEA.

The CDR3 coding sequence is TGTGCCAGCAGTGGGGACAGTTACACTGAAGCTTTCTTT. Amino acids: CASSGDSYTEAFF. This sequence joins TRBV6-6 and TRBJ1-1, with 7 bases that match TRBD1. Per germline, CDR1 MNHNY and CDR2 SVGAGI (reference sequence). V lost 5 bases to trimming and J lost 3 bases; unmatched junction nucleotides: 3. The CDR3 loop spans 13 amino acids.

This CDR3 is CASSLEGAGGPWSQYF. CDR3 DNA sequence: TGTGCCAGCAGCTTAGAAGGAGCGGGGGGGCCGTGGTCCCAGTACTTC. V usage is TRBV7-2 and J usage is TRBJ2-5; 10 nucleotides agree with TRBD2. The germline V gene encodes CDR1 SGHTA and CDR2 FQGNSA. V lost 1 base to trimming and J lost 9 bases; unmatched junction nucleotides: 11. This CDR3 is 16 amino acids long.

The CDR3: CAWSGRGGRGAEAFF. DNA for the CDR3: TGTGCCTGGAGTGGCAGGGGAGGGAGGGGGGCTGAAGCTTTCTTT. The chain is built from TRBV30 and TRBJ1-1, with D perhaps matching TRBD1 (6 bases). The CDR3 contains 15 residues. Trimming removed 1 base at V and 6 bases at J, with 18 bases between. The germline V gene encodes CDR1 GTSNPN and CDR2 SVGIG (reference sequence).